Given below is one T cell receptor beta chain in context. The antigen remains unidentified. The treatment is: some 20 received Ad26.COV2.S at low or high dose, single or two shots; 5 received placebo; per-sample allocation not given. Specimen acquisition occurred on day 63 following the initial vaccine or placebo injection. Wuhan-strain SARS-CoV-2 spike was expressed by the Ad26 vector that made up the vaccine. The data belong to a study of Ad26.COV2.S vaccination and SARS-CoV-2 variants. TCRdb's table, derived via immunoSEQ multiplex PCR, lists solely in-frame clones and lacks some. The sample yields about 400,000 clones, about four fifths seen once. The study's findings and limits: Total T cell responses, in the TCR breadth and depth analyses, may have been underestimated. Vaccine and placebo recipients had comparable breadth of non-spike TCRs. Once vaccination had occurred, spike-specific CD8+ and CD4+ T cell responses reportedly showed substantial breadth.

Germline V gene data show CDR1 as SGHTA and CDR2 as FQGTGA. Trimming cost V 1 base and J 7 bases, with 7 bases left between them. CDR3 length equals 12 residues. The sequenced sample was peripheral blood, obtained in a trial of Ad26.COV2.S vaccine versus placebo. The sequence derives from a person between 18 and 60 years old who received the Ad26.COV2.S COVID-19 vaccine or a placebo. J is TRBJ1-1 and V is TRBV7-3, with D uncertain. This CDR3 reads CASSLKDGEAFF. As DNA, the CDR3 is TGTGCCAGCAGCTTAAAGGACGGTGAAGCTTTCTTT.